These 17 T cell receptor beta chains came from one sample sequenced in a study of T cell responses to AZD1222 COVID-19 vaccine. Assay used: immunoSEQ multiplex PCR; TCRdb lists only in-frame clones, some missing. The table shows roughly 130,000 clones, with about 92% occurring only once. The source was peripheral blood, collected on day 0 of AZD1222 vaccination. These TCRs come from an adult in good health.

The J gene is TRBJ1-6, the V gene TRBV7-6; D is undetermined. Germline V lookup: CDR1 SGHVS, CDR2 FNYEAQ. Trimming stripped 3 bases from V and 5 bases from J, with 14 bases between. The CDR3 is 16 residues long. CDR3 region: CASSFRTSRNNSPLHF. The CDR3 bases are TGTGCCAGCAGCTTCCGCACCTCTAGAAATAATTCACCCCTCCACTTT.

The table lists this clone with a count of one. The rearrangement uses TRBV12-2 and TRBJ1-5; whether TRBD1, the table's D call, matches the DNA was not checked. TRBV12-2 is noted as a pseudogene. The CDR3 is 20 amino acids. DNA for the CDR3: TGTGCAAGTCGCTTAGCGGTCCGGGGGACAGGGGTTATGAGCAATCAGCCCCAGCATTTT. Amino acid sequence: CASRLAVRGTGVMSNQPQHF.

This chain uses TRBV30 with TRBJ1-1, with D possibly being TRBD1 (6 bases). CDR3 length: 12 residues. Germline loops: CDR1 GTSNPN, CDR2 SVGIG (reference sequence). Trimming pared 3 bases from V and 5 bases from J, leaving 10 bases between. The CDR3 spells CAWSETGTEAFF. The CDR3 DNA reads TGTGCCTGGAGCGAAACAGGGACTGAAGCTTTCTTT.

The chain links TRBV5-4 to TRBJ2-1, with 7 positions matching TRBD2. Trimming removed 4 bases from V and 4 bases from J; junction bases left unmatched: 5. Germline values: CDR1 SGHNT, CDR2 YYREEE (reference sequence). The CDR3 loop spans 14 amino acids. The CDR3 DNA is TGTGCCAGCAGCGCTGGACTAGGGTACAATGAGCAGTTCTTC. Translation gives CASSAGLGYNEQFF. The full variable domain, in which reference TRBV5-4 and TRBJ2-1 provide the parts outside the CDR3, is ETGVTQSPTHLIKTRGQQVTLRCSSQSGHNTVSWYQQALGQGPQFIFQYYREEENGRGNFPPRFSGLQFPNYSSELNVNALELDDSALYLCASSAGLGYNEQFFGPGTRLTVL.

This chain joins TRBV7-2 and TRBJ1-1; tentative D call: TRBD1 (5 bases). The CDR3 runs 15 residues. From germline, CDR1 is SGHTA and CDR2 FQGNSA. V lost 4 bases to trimming and J lost 0 bases, with 12 bases between them. CDR3 in amino acids: CASSWAGGMNTEAFF. Written as DNA, the CDR3 is TGTGCCAGCAGCTGGGCTGGGGGGATGAACACTGAAGCTTTCTTT. The variable domain in full, completed from reference TRBV7-2 and TRBJ1-1, reads GAGVSQSPSNKVTEKGKDVELRCDPISGHTALYWYRQSLGQGLEFLIYFQGNSAPDKSGLPSDRFSAERTGGSVSTLTIQRTQQEDSAVYLCASSWAGGMNTEAFFGQGTRLTVV.

This chain links TRBV9 with TRBJ2-3, with a weak D call TRBD2 (5 bases). This CDR3 spans 14 amino acids. The germline V gene has CDR1 SGDLS and CDR2 YYNGEE. V was cut by 6 bases and J by 6 bases, with 17 bases left in between. The CDR3 reads CASTPGIRVDTQYF. The CDR3 bases are TGTGCCAGCACTCCGGGGATAAGGGTCGATACGCAGTATTTT.

The chain links TRBV6-2 or TRBV6-3 to TRBJ2-5; 10 bases match TRBD1. This CDR3 has 16 residues. Trimming took 2 bases from V and 5 from J; bases not matched to a gene: 8. Germline V gene sequence: CDR1 MNHEY, CDR2 SVGEGT. The CDR3 nucleotides read TGTGCCAGCAGTTACCCAACGGGACAGGGGTGGGAGACCCAGTACTTC. It codes for CASSYPTGQGWETQYF.

CDR3 region: CSVGLAGGYEQYF. The CDR3 nucleotides read TGCAGCGTCGGACTAGCGGGAGGTTACGAGCAGTACTTC. This chain links TRBV29-1 with TRBJ2-7; 14 nucleotides line up with TRBD2. The ends lost 6 bases at V and 4 bases at J; junction bases unmatched: 2. Germline assignment: CDR1 SQVTM and CDR2 ANQGSEA. This CDR3 contains 13 residues.

The rearrangement joins TRBV28 to TRBJ2-4, with 10 nucleotides matching TRBD1. The germline V gene has CDR1 MDHEN and CDR2 SYDVKM. The CDR3 has 14 amino acids. The V and J ends lost 0 bases and 7 bases, in that order; junction bases with no gene match: 0. The CDR3 is CASSLWGQGNIQYF. CDR3 bases: TGTGCCAGCAGTTTATGGGGACAGGGGAACATTCAGTACTTC.

The V call is TRBV5-4, the J call TRBJ2-6; D remains ambiguous. CDR3 size: 16 residues. The V gene lost 4 bases and the J gene lost 0 bases, with 11 bases spanning the gap. Germline assignment: CDR1 SGHNT and CDR2 YYREEE (reference sequence). As DNA, the CDR3 is TGTGCCAGCAGCCTCAAGGCCGGCTCTGGGGCCAACGTCCTGACTTTC. Translation: CASSLKAGSGANVLTF. The full variable domain, rest sourced from reference TRBV5-4 and TRBJ2-6, is ETGVTQSPTHLIKTRGQQVTLRCSSQSGHNTVSWYQQALGQGPQFIFQYYREEENGRGNFPPRFSGLQFPNYSSELNVNALELDDSALYLCASSLKAGSGANVLTFGAGSRLTVL.

This clone was recorded only once. This rearrangement joins TRBV6-2 or TRBV6-3 to TRBJ2-3; 9 bases are a match to TRBD2. The germline V gene encodes CDR1 MNHEY and CDR2 SVGEGT. The CDR3 is 14 residues long. V lost 5 bases and J lost 7; bases outside the gene matches: 7. CDR3 DNA sequence: TGTGCCAGCAGTCCCGGGACTAGCTACCATACGCAGTATTTT. It translates to CASSPGTSYHTQYF.

The rearrangement uses TRBV9 and TRBJ1-5, with D possibly TRBD1 on 5 matching bases. The CDR3 runs to 15 residues. The V gene's germline CDR1 is SGDLS and CDR2 YYNGEE. The V and J ends lost 0 bases and 1 base respectively, with 8 bases between them. CDR3 coding DNA: TGTGCCAGCAGCGTAGGAGGGGCCAGCAATCAGCCCCAGCATTTT. It yields the protein CASSVGGASNQPQHF. The variable domain in full, completed from reference TRBV9 and TRBJ1-5, reads DSGVTQTPKHLITATGQRVTLRCSPRSGDLSVYWYQQSLDQGLQFLIQYYNGEERAKGNILERFSAQQFPDLHSELNLSSLELGDSALYFCASSVGGASNQPQHFGDGTRLSIL.

The V gene is TRBV6-2 or TRBV6-3, the J gene TRBJ2-3; D tentatively fits TRBD1 or TRBD2 (5 bases each). CDR3 length equals 15 residues. The germline gives CDR1 MNHEY, CDR2 SVGEGT. Deletions cut 3 bases from V and 4 bases from J, with 14 bases between. As DNA, the CDR3 is TGTGCCAGCAGTTATCCGGGACCCACCGCAGATACGCAGTATTTT. Amino acids: CASSYPGPTADTQYF.

This chain connects TRBV6-5 to TRBJ2-1; D is undetermined. Germline-derived CDR1 and CDR2 are MNHEY and SVGAGI. CDR3 length equals 15 residues. The V end lost 6 bases, the J end lost 0 bases, and 12 bases lay between the germline ends. The DNA for the CDR3 is TGTGCCAGCAGCTCCCCCAGGAGCTCCTACAATGAGCAGTTCTTC. Its translation is CASSSPRSSYNEQFF.

V and J are TRBV5-6 and TRBJ2-7, with 10 bases that match TRBD2. V was pared by 4 bases and J by 6 bases, with 10 bases of the junction left unmatched. This CDR3 has 15 amino acids. Per the germline V gene, CDR1 is SGHDT and CDR2 is YYEEEE. DNA for the CDR3: TGTGCCAGCAGCCTGGTGGTAACTAGCGGGATCGAGCAGTACTTC. Translation gives CASSLVVTSGIEQYF.

This clone came up once. The V and J genes are TRBV10-3 and TRBJ1-2, with 8 bases aligning to TRBD1. Trimming at V came to 7 bases and at J to 0 bases, leaving 7 bases not matched to a gene. The CDR3 sequence is 15 residues long. CDR1 is ENHRY, CDR2 SYGVKD, per germline. CDR3: CAIMDREISNYGYTF. CDR3 in DNA: TGTGCCATCATGGACAGGGAAATATCTAACTATGGCTACACCTTC.

The chain carries TRBV11-3 and TRBJ2-3; TRBD2 aligns across 7 bases. The CDR3 has 15 residues. Germline V CDR1 and CDR2: SGHNT, YENEEA. V lost 3 bases to trimming and J lost 3 bases; unmatched junction nucleotides: 6. The CDR3 coding sequence is TGTGCCAGCAGCTTGGGCGGGAGTCGAACAGATACGCAGTATTTT. Its translation: CASSLGGSRTDTQYF.